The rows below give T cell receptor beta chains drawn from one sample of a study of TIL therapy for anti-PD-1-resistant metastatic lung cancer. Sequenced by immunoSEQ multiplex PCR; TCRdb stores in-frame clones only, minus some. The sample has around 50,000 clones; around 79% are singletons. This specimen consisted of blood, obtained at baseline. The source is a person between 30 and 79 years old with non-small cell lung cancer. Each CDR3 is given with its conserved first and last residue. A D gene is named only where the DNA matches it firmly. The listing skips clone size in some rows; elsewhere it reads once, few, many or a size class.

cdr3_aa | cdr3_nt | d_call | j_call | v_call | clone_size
CASSRTGLEQYF | TGCGCCAGCAGTCGGACAGGTTTGGAGCAGTACTTC | TRBD1 | TRBJ2-7 | TRBV10-1 | NA
CASAPDRVDEKLFF | TGTGCCAGCGCCCCGGACAGGGTGGACGAAAAACTGTTTTTT | TRBD1 | TRBJ1-4 | TRBV7-9 | few
CASRGGPGGRQPQHF | TGTGCCAGCAGGGGGGGACCTGGGGGGCGACAGCCCCAGCATTTT | NA | TRBJ1-5 | TRBV6-1 | NA
CASSTGPQETQYF | TGTGCCAGCAGCACGGGGCCTCAAGAGACCCAGTACTTC | NA | TRBJ2-5 | TRBV11-2 | NA
CASGNYVVNEQFF | TGCGCCAGCGGGAATTATGTTGTGAATGAGCAGTTCTTC | NA | TRBJ2-1 | TRBV5-1 | NA
CASSDLTAYYGYTF | TGTGCCAGCAGTGACCTGACAGCATACTATGGCTACACCTTC | NA | TRBJ1-2 | TRBV25-1 | NA
CASSEMGEETQYF | TGTGCCAGCAGTGAGATGGGGGAGGAGACCCAGTACTTC | NA | TRBJ2-5 | TRBV2 | NA
CASSVDRGGTGQGAQYF | TGTGCCAGCAGCGTAGACCGTGGGGGGACAGGTCAAGGGGCCCAGTACTTC | TRBD1 | TRBJ2-5 | TRBV9 | NA
CSMEGQENTEAFF | TGCAGCATGGAGGGACAGGAAAACACTGAAGCTTTCTTT | TRBD1 | TRBJ1-1 | TRBV29-1 | NA
CASSQAYEGSEQYF | TGTGCCAGCAGCCAGGCCTATGAGGGGAGCGAGCAGTACTTC | NA | TRBJ2-7 | TRBV4-2 | NA
CASSLFGGANTEAFF | TGTGCCAGCAGTTTATTTGGGGGGGCGAACACTGAAGCTTTCTTT | NA | TRBJ1-1 | TRBV27 | NA
CASSFSSGGTYEQYF | TGTGCCAGCAGCTTTTCTAGCGGGGGAACCTACGAGCAGTACTTC | TRBD2 | TRBJ2-7 | TRBV7-6 | NA
CASSLGRLAGGSSYNEQFF | TGCGCCAGCAGCTTGGGTCGTCTAGCGGGAGGCAGCTCCTACAATGAGCAGTTCTTC | TRBD2 | TRBJ2-1 | TRBV5-1 | NA
CASSGDVGYEQHF | TGTGCCAGCAGTGGGGACGTAGGCTACGAGCAGCACTTC | NA | TRBJ2-7 | TRBV2 | once
CASSRAVRALEAFF | TGTGCCAGCAGCCGTGCGGTGAGAGCACTGGAAGCTTTCTTT | NA | TRBJ1-1 | TRBV11-2 | NA
CASSQSDAGSYNSPLHF | TGCGCCAGCAGCCAATCGGATGCAGGCTCCTATAATTCACCCCTCCACTTT | NA | TRBJ1-6 | TRBV4-3 | NA
CASSLQGRETQYF | TGTGCCAGCAGCTTACAGGGGCGAGAGACCCAGTACTTC | TRBD1 | TRBJ2-5 | TRBV5-4 | NA